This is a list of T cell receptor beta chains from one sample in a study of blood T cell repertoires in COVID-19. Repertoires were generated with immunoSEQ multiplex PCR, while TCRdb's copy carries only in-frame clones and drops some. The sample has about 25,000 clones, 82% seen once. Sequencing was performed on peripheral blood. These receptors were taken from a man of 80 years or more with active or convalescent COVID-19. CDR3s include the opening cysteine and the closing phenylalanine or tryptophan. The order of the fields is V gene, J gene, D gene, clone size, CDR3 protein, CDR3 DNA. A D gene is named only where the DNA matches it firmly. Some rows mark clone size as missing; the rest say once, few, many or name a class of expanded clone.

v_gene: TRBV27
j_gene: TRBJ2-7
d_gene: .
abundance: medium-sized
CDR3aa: CASSPAGSYEQYF
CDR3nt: TGTGCCAGCAGTCCGGCGGGCTCCTACGAGCAGTACTTC

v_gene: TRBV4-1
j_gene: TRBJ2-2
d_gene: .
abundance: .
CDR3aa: CASSHLPGYSSTGELFF
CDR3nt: TGCGCCAGCAGCCATCTACCGGGGTACAGTTCCACCGGGGAGCTGTTTTTT

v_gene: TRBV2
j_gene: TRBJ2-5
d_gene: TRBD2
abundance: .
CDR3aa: CASSPAGVLQETQYF
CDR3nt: TGTGCCAGCAGCCCAGCGGGGGTGCTCCAAGAGACCCAGTACTTC

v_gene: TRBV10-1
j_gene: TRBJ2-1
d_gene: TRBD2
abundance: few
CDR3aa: CASSKTGGSYNEQFF
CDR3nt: TGCGCCAGCAGTAAGACGGGGGGATCCTACAATGAGCAGTTCTTC

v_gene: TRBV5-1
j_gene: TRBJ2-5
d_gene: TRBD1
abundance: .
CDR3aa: CASSETGTGRQETQYF
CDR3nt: TGCGCCAGCAGCGAAACCGGGACAGGGCGCCAAGAGACCCAGTACTTC

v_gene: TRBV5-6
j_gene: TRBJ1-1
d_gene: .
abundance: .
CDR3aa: CASSGPTRGAEAFF
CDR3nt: TGTGCCAGCAGCGGGCCGACTAGGGGCGCTGAAGCTTTCTTT

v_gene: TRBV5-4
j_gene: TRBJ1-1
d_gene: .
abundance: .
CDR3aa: CASSLAGATNTEAFF
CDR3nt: TGTGCCAGCAGCTTGGCTGGGGCGACGAACACTGAAGCTTTCTTT

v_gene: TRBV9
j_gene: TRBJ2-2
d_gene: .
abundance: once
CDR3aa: CASSVDIGGELFF
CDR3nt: TGTGCCAGCAGCGTAGATATAGGCGGGGAGCTGTTTTTT

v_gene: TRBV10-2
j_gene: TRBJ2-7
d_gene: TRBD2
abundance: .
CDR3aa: CASSESFSGRAYEQYF
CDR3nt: TGCGCCAGCAGTGAGTCGTTCAGCGGGAGGGCCTACGAGCAGTACTTC

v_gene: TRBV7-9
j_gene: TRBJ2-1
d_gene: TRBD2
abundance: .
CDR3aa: CASSIGLAGDNEQFF
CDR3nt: TGTGCCAGCAGCATAGGACTAGCGGGTGACAATGAGCAGTTCTTC

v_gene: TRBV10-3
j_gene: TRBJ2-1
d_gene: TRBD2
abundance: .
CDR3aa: CAISVRGEAYNEQFF
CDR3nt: TGTGCCATCAGTGTTCGGGGGGAGGCGTACAATGAGCAGTTCTTC

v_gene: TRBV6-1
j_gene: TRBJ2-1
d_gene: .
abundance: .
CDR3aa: CASSEQQGKNEQFF
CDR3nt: TGTGCCAGCAGTGAACAACAGGGTAAAAATGAGCAGTTCTTC

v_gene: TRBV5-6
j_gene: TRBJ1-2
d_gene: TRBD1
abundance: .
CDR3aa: CASRRTGRVDYGYTF
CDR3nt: TGTGCCAGCCGGCGGACAGGGAGGGTTGACTATGGCTACACCTTC

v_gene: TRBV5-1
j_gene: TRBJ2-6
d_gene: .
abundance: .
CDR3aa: CASSLGSSGANVLTF
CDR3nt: TGCGCCAGCAGCCTAGGTAGCTCTGGGGCCAACGTCCTGACTTTC

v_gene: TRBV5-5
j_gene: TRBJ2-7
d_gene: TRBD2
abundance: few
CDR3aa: CASRAAGAEEQYF
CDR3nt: TGTGCCAGCAGAGCAGCGGGAGCTGAAGAGCAGTACTTC

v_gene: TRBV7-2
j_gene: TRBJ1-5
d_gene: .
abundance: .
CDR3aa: CASSSSSNQPQHF
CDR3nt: TGTGCCAGCAGCTCCTCCTCCAATCAGCCCCAGCATTTT

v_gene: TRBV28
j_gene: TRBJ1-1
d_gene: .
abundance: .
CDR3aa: CASIPSGASAFF
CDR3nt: TGTGCCAGCATCCCCAGTGGAGCGTCAGCTTTCTTT

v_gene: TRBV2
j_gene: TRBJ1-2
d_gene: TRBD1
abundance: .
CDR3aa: CASSRDREDYGYTF
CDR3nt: TGTGCCAGCAGTCGGGACAGGGAAGACTATGGCTACACCTTC

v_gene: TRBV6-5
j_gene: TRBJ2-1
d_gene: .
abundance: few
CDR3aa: CASSYLSTSEQFF
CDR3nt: TGTGCCAGCAGTTACCTCTCAACTTCTGAGCAGTTCTTC

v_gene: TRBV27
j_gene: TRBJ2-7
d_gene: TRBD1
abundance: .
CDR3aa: CASSSVQGGYEQYF
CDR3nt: TGTGCCAGCAGTTCCGTACAGGGGGGCTACGAGCAGTACTTC

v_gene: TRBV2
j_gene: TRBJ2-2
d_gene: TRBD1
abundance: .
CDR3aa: CASSVSQGATGELFF
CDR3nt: TGTGCCAGCAGTGTCTCACAGGGGGCCACCGGGGAGCTGTTTTTT

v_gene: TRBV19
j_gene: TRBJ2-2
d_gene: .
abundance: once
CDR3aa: CASRGGLGTGELFF
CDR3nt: TGTGCCAGTAGGGGCGGGTTGGGGACCGGGGAGCTGTTTTTT

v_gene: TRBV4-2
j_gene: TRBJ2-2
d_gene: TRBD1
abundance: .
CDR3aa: CASSQEIRQGNTGELFF
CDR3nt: TGTGCCAGCAGCCAAGAGATACGACAGGGAAACACCGGGGAGCTGTTTTTT

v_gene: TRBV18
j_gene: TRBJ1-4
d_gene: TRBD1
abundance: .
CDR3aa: CASSRDRVNEKLFF
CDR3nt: TGTGCCAGCTCTCGGGACAGAGTTAATGAAAAACTGTTTTTT

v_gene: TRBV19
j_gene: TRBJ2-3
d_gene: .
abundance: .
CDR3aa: CASGKGVRSTDTQYF
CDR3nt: TGTGCCAGTGGAAAGGGGGTTCGGAGCACAGATACGCAGTATTTT

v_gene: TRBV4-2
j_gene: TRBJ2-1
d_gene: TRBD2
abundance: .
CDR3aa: CASSQDPVTSGGGYNEQFF
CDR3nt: TGTGCCAGCAGCCAAGATCCGGTGACTAGCGGGGGGGGCTACAATGAGCAGTTCTTC

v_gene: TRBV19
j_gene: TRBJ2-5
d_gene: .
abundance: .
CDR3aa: CASSSPNQETQYF
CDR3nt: TGTGCCAGTAGTAGTCCAAACCAAGAGACCCAGTACTTC

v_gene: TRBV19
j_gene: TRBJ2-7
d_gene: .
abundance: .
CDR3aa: CASSITVLGEQYF
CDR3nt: TGTGCCAGTAGTATTACAGTTTTAGGCGAGCAGTACTTC

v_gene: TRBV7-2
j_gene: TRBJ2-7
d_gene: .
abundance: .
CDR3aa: CASSLTHIRTAGEQYF
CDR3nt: TGTGCCAGCAGCCTAACCCACATACGGACAGCAGGCGAGCAGTACTTC

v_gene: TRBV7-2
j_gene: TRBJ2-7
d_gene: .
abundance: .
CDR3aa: CASSPTGSGAYEQYF
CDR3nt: TGTGCCAGCAGCCCGACTGGCTCAGGGGCATACGAGCAGTACTTC

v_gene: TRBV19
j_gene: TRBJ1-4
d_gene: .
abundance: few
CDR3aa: CASSRRDYDLGEKLFF
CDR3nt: TGTGCCAGTAGTAGACGGGACTATGATTTGGGTGAAAAACTGTTTTTT

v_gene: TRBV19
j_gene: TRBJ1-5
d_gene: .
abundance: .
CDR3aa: CASTPTAGNQPQHF
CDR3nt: TGTGCCAGTACTCCTACCGCGGGCAATCAGCCCCAGCATTTT

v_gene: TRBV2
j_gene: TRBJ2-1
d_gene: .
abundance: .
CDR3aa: CASSKVSTETDNEQFF
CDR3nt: TGTGCCAGCAGCAAAGTGAGCACCGAGACAGACAATGAGCAGTTCTTC

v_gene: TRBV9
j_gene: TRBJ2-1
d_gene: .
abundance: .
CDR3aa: CASSLGHLRDEQFF
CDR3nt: TGTGCCAGCAGCCTGGGACACCTCCGCGATGAGCAGTTCTTC

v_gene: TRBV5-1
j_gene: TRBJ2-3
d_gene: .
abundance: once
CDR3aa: CASSSGGVLDATQYF
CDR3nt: TGCGCCAGCAGCTCCGGTGGAGTTTTAGACGCTACGCAGTATTTT

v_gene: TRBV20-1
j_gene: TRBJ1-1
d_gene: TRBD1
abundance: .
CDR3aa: CSAPGTGEAFF
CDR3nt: TGCAGTGCGCCCGGGACAGGGGAAGCTTTCTTT

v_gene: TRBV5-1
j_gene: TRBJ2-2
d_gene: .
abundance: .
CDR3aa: CASSPDGGGELFF
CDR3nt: TGCGCCAGCAGCCCCGACGGGGGCGGGGAGCTGTTTTTT

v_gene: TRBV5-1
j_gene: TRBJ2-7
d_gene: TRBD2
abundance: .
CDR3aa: CASSLVGGSSYEQYF
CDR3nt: TGCGCCAGCAGCTTGGTGGGGGGGAGCTCCTACGAGCAGTACTTC

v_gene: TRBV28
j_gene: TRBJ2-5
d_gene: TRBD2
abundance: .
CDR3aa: CASSFSGRAETQYF
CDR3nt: TGTGCCAGCAGTTTCAGCGGGAGGGCGGAGACCCAGTACTTC

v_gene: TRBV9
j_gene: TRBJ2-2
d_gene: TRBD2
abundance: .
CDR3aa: CASSPRLAGGAGELFF
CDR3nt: TGTGCCAGCAGCCCCCGACTAGCGGGGGGCGCGGGGGAGCTGTTTTTT

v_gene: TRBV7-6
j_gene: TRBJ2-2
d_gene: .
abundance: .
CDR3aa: CASRGLVDTGELFF
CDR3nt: TGTGCCAGCAGGGGGCTAGTGGACACCGGGGAGCTGTTTTTT

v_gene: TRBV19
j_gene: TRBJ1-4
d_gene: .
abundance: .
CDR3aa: CASGTGTTNEKLFF
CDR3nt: TGTGCCAGTGGTACCGGGACTACTAATGAAAAACTGTTTTTT

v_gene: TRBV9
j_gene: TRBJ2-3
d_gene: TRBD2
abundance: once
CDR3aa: CASSPGLAADTDTQYF
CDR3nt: TGTGCCAGCAGCCCGGGACTAGCGGCAGACACAGATACGCAGTATTTT

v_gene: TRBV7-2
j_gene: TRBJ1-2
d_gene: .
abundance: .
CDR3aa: CASSFPGGGYGYTF
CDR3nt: TGTGCCAGCAGCTTCCCCGGGGGTGGCTATGGCTACACCTTC

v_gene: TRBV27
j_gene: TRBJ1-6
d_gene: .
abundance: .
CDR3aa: CASSFSQGNSPLHF
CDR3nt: TGTGCCAGCAGTTTCTCCCAGGGTAATTCACCCCTCCACTTT

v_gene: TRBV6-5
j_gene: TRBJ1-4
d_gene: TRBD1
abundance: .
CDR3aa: CASSSGTGTEKLFF
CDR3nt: TGTGCCAGCAGTTCCGGGACAGGGACGGAAAAACTGTTTTTT

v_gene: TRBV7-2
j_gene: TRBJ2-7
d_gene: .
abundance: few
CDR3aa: CASSLSAYEQYF
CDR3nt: TGTGCCAGCAGCCTATCCGCCTACGAGCAGTACTTC

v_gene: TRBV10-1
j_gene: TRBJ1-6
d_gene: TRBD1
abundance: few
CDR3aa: CASRIAGTGDGDSPLHF
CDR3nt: TGCGCCAGCAGAATAGCCGGGACAGGGGATGGTGATTCACCCCTCCACTTT

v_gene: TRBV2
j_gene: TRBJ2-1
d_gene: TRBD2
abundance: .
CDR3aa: CASRDRLADINEQFF
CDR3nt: TGTGCCAGCAGAGACCGACTAGCGGACATCAATGAGCAGTTCTTC

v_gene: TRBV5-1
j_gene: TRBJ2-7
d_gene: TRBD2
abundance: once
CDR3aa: CASSLGRESLYEQYF
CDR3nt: TGCGCCAGCAGCTTGGGGCGGGAGAGTCTCTACGAGCAGTACTTC

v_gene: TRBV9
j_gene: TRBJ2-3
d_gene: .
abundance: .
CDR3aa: CASSVRAELSTDTQYF
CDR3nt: TGTGCCAGCAGCGTTCGAGCGGAACTTAGCACAGATACGCAGTATTTT